The 2 T cell receptor beta chains below were found in one sample sequenced in a study of PD-L1 blockade in urothelial cancer. Method: immunoSEQ multiplex PCR; TCRdb's copy keeps in-frame clones and lacks some. The table records about 74,000 clones, under 90% of them present only once. Time point denoted: pretreatment peripheral blood. Here the sequenced sample was PBMCs, taken around atezolizumab (anti-PD-L1) treatment. All receptors come from a man in his 70s with urothelial cancer.

In this sample, this clone turned up once. The chain combines TRBV28 with TRBJ2-2; no firm D call. This CDR3 spans 13 amino acids. Trimming took 6 bases from V and 4 from J, leaving 9 bases between them. CDR1 and CDR2 (germline): MDHEN, SYDVKM. The CDR3 here is CASRTPGTGELFF. The DNA for the CDR3 is TGTGCCAGCAGGACCCCGGGCACCGGGGAGCTGTTTTTT.

J is TRBJ2-1 and V is TRBV5-1; 7 bases agree with TRBD2. J was trimmed by 3 bases and V by 0 bases; bases with no gene match: 3. This CDR3 region has 15 residues. Germline V lookup: CDR1 SGHRS, CDR2 YFSETQ. CDR3 amino acids: CASSLVLADYNEQFF. The CDR3 DNA follows: TGCGCCAGCAGCTTGGTTCTAGCGGACTACAATGAGCAGTTCTTC.